These 32 T cell receptor beta chains share one sample of origin, sequenced in a study of blood T cell repertoires in COVID-19. Profiling relied on immunoSEQ multiplex PCR, and the TCRdb table lists in-frame clones only, not all of them. The table shows 25,000 to 35,000 clones, with approximately 84% occurring only once. The sample comprised peripheral blood. Every receptor here comes from a woman in her sixties with acute or convalescent COVID-19.

The chain combines TRBV28 with TRBJ2-1; 11 bases map to TRBD2. The V gene end was trimmed by 7 bases and the J gene end by 4 bases; junction bases not matched to a gene: 3. The CDR3 runs 14 residues. Per the germline V gene, CDR1 is MDHEN and CDR2 is SYDVKM. The CDR3 DNA is TGTGCCAGCAAACTAGCGGGGGAGTACAATGAGCAGTTCTTC. Translated: CASKLAGEYNEQFF.

This chain connects TRBV7-9 to TRBJ2-2; unclear D gene. The CDR3 runs 14 residues. Germline CDR1 is SEHNR and CDR2 is FQNEAQ (reference sequence). The V end was cut by 5 bases, the J end by 4 bases, with 11 bases between. CDR3 nucleotide sequence: TGTGCCAGCAGCCCCAGACAAGTCACCGGGGAGCTGTTTTTT. This sequence encodes CASSPRQVTGELFF. Variable domain in full (rest from reference TRBV7-9 and TRBJ2-2): DTGVSQNPRHKITKRGQNVTFRCDPISEHNRLYWYRQTLGQGPEFLTYFQNEAQLEKSRLLSDRFSAERPKGSFSTLEIQRTEQGDSAMYLCASSPRQVTGELFFGEGSRLTVL.

The chain is built from TRBV5-1 and TRBJ1-2; 7 bases map to TRBD1. The CDR3 is 16 amino acids. The V segment lost 4 bases and the J segment 4 bases; nucleotides outside the gene matches: 13. Germline V CDR1 and CDR2: SGHRS, YFSETQ. The CDR3 DNA sequence: TGCGCCAGCAGCAGGAACCCTGGACAGGCGAGCTATGGCTACACCTTC. It codes for CASSRNPGQASYGYTF.

V is TRBV24-1 and J is TRBJ2-5; 7 bases fit TRBD1. Germline V gene data show CDR1 as KGHDR and CDR2 as SFDVKD. Germline trimming cut 6 bases from V and 2 bases from J; bases unmatched to any gene: 8. The CDR3 sequence is 15 residues long. This CDR3 is CATSLRTGQQETQYF. CDR3 nucleotide sequence: TGTGCCACCAGTCTAAGGACGGGACAGCAAGAGACCCAGTACTTC.

The chain links TRBV19 to TRBJ2-2; a possible D gene is TRBD1 (5 bases). V was pared by 7 bases and J by 5 bases, with 20 bases between. This CDR3 region has 16 residues. Looked up from germline, CDR1 is LNHDA and CDR2 is SQIVND (reference sequence). The chain's CDR3 is CASIGLGAGETGELFF. The CDR3 DNA reads TGTGCCAGTATAGGCCTAGGGGCAGGAGAGACCGGGGAGCTGTTTTTT.

This rearrangement joins TRBV2 to TRBJ1-1, with D possibly matching TRBD1 (6 bases). V lost 2 bases, J lost 0 bases, and 7 bases lay in between. The V gene's germline CDR1 is SNHLY and CDR2 FYNNEI. The CDR3 consists of 14 residues. The CDR3 DNA sequence: TGTGCCAGCAGTGAACAGGGGATGAACACTGAAGCTTTCTTT. This sequence encodes CASSEQGMNTEAFF. The complete variable domain, with remaining parts taken from reference TRBV2 and TRBJ1-1, reads EPEVTQTPSHQVTQMGQEVILRCVPISNHLYFYWYRQILGQKVEFLVSFYNNEISEKSEIFDDQFSVERPDGSNFTLKIRSTKLEDSAMYFCASSEQGMNTEAFFGQGTRLTVV.

CDR3 bases: TGTGCCAGCAGGTATAACACCGGGGAGCTGTTTTTT. Translation: CASRYNTGELFF. The J gene is TRBJ2-2, the V gene TRBV6-5; D is undetermined. Germline-derived CDR1 and CDR2 are MNHEY and SVGAGI. V lost 6 bases to trimming and J lost 2 bases, with 4 bases between them. The CDR3 loop spans 12 amino acids.

The chain is built from TRBV10-1 and TRBJ1-1; D uncertain. Trimming cost V 10 bases and J 1 base, with 16 bases left between them. Germline loops: CDR1 WNHNN, CDR2 SYGVQD (reference sequence). The CDR3 is 14 amino acids. The CDR3, as DNA: TGCGCCACCGAGGGCGGGGAGGGGAACACTGAAGCTTTCTTT. This gives the protein CATEGGEGNTEAFF.

The J gene is TRBJ1-6, the V gene TRBV6-6; a possible D gene is TRBD1 (5 bases). Germline CDR1 MNHNY, CDR2 SVGAGI (reference sequence). The CDR3 has 13 residues. Trimming pared 6 bases from V and 10 bases from J, leaving 13 bases between. CDR3 bases: TGTGCCAGCAGGAGTCCCGGGGGGTCACCCCTCCACTTT. Protein sequence: CASRSPGGSPLHF.

The chain recombines TRBV28 with TRBJ1-2, with D unresolved. V lost 5 bases, J lost 5 bases, and 9 bases lay in between. This CDR3 spans 12 amino acids. CDR1 and CDR2 (germline): MDHEN, SYDVKM. The CDR3 reads CASSTLTYGYTF. Here the CDR3 DNA reads TGTGCCAGCAGTACCCTCACTTATGGCTACACCTTC.

This chain links TRBV13 with TRBJ2-3; 8 bases map to TRBD2. The length of the CDR3 is 16 residues. Germline V gene sequence: CDR1 PRHDT, CDR2 FYEKMQ (reference sequence). V lost 5 bases, J lost 3 bases, and 10 bases stayed unmatched. CDR3 amino acids: CASSPSAGGGTDTQYF. In nucleotides, the CDR3 is TGTGCCAGCAGCCCGTCTGCGGGGGGCGGGACAGATACGCAGTATTTT.

This clone was picked up one time. The chain combines TRBV6-1 with TRBJ2-7; D gene unclear. The germline V gene encodes CDR1 MNHNS and CDR2 SASEGT. CDR3 size: 14 residues. Trimming removed 1 base from V and 1 base from J, with 8 bases in between. The CDR3 is CASSEGRYSYEQYF. The DNA of the CDR3 is TGTGCCAGCAGTGAAGGGCGGTATTCCTACGAGCAGTACTTC.

The chain couples TRBV2 to TRBJ2-2; 8 nucleotides align to TRBD2. Per the germline V gene, CDR1 is SNHLY and CDR2 is FYNNEI. The junction had 6 bases not matched to a gene; V was cut back by 6 bases and J by 0 bases. The CDR3 is 16 amino acids. The CDR3, as DNA: TGTGCCAGCAGCAGGACGGGACTAGCGAACACCGGGGAGCTGTTTTTT. Protein product: CASSRTGLANTGELFF.

This clone was found a few times. This rearrangement joins TRBV11-2 to TRBJ1-2, with 8 bases matching TRBD1. Trimming took 6 bases from V and 8 from J; bases not matched to a gene: 11. The CDR3 spans 14 residues. Looked up from germline, CDR1 is SGHAT and CDR2 is FQNNGV. CDR3 bases: TGTGCCAGCAGTTCAAACCAGGGGGCGTACGGCTACACCTTC. It yields the protein CASSSNQGAYGYTF.

V gene TRBV4-2 combines with J gene TRBJ1-3, with D maybe TRBD1 (6 bases). In germline, CDR1 is LGHNA, CDR2 YNFKEQ. Deletions cut 0 bases from V and 3 bases from J, with 18 bases between. The CDR3 spans 18 residues. Here the CDR3 reads CASSQDLGVGGFGNTIYF. CDR3 nucleotide sequence: TGTGCCAGCAGCCAAGATCTGGGGGTAGGGGGTTTTGGAAACACCATATATTTT.

V gene TRBV5-4 combines with J gene TRBJ2-5; perhaps TRBD2 as D (7 bases). This CDR3 has 14 amino acids. Trimming stripped 3 bases from V and 5 bases from J, with 14 bases between. CDR1 is SGHNT, CDR2 YYREEE, per germline (reference sequence). CDR3: CASSSQRGAETQYF. In DNA, the CDR3 is TGTGCCAGCAGCTCCCAACGGGGGGCGGAGACCCAGTACTTC.

The CDR3 protein is CATSTGSYNSPLHF. CDR3 bases: TGTGCCACCAGCACGGGCTCCTATAATTCACCCCTCCACTTT. V is TRBV15 and J is TRBJ1-6; D unresolved. The CDR3 contains 14 residues. Between the trimmed V and J ends, which lost 4 bases and 0 bases, there was a span of 4 bases. CDR1 and CDR2 from the germline V gene are LNHNV and YYDKDF (reference sequence).

The CDR3 region is CASSPGAGEGDTQYF. For the CDR3, the DNA is TGCGCCAGCAGCCCAGGAGCGGGGGAGGGAGATACGCAGTATTTT. The gene calls are TRBV5-1 and TRBJ2-3; 8 nucleotides line up with TRBD2. J was trimmed by 5 bases and V by 4 bases; bases with no gene match: 9. This CDR3 region has 15 residues. Germline V CDR1 and CDR2: SGHRS, YFSETQ. Looking up the rest from reference TRBV5-1 and TRBJ2-3 gives the full variable domain: KAGVTQTPRYLIKTRGQQVTLSCSPISGHRSVSWYQQTPGQGLQFLFEYFSETQRNKGNFPGRFSGRQFSNSRSEMNVSTLELGDSALYLCASSPGAGEGDTQYFGPGTRLTVL.

V gene TRBV5-1 combines with J gene TRBJ1-1, with a weak D call TRBD1 (6 bases). The CDR3 is made up of 16 amino acids. Germline CDR1 SGHRS, CDR2 YFSETQ. V gave up 4 bases and J gave up 0 bases, with 16 bases separating them. The CDR3 is CASSQQPRGMNTEAFF. Here the CDR3 DNA reads TGCGCCAGCAGCCAACAACCCAGGGGTATGAACACTGAAGCTTTCTTT.

The V and J genes are TRBV7-9 and TRBJ1-1; weak D call: TRBD1 (5 bases). This CDR3 region has 15 residues. Trimming took off 4 bases at V and 0 bases at J, with 12 bases between the two ends. The germline gives CDR1 SEHNR, CDR2 FQNEAQ (reference sequence). CDR3 in DNA: TGTGCCAGCAGCTACCCCCAGGGAATGAACACTGAAGCTTTCTTT. Encoded protein: CASSYPQGMNTEAFF.

The CDR3 coding sequence is TGTGCCAGTAGTCCCCTCAGGGGCTCGGGGGGCTACACCTTC. It codes for CASSPLRGSGGYTF. The V gene is TRBV19, the J gene TRBJ1-2, with D perhaps TRBD1 (6 bases). Germline V gene sequence: CDR1 LNHDA, CDR2 SQIVND (reference sequence). CDR3 length: 14 amino acids. Trimming took off 5 bases at V and 8 bases at J, with 18 bases between the two ends.

The chain links TRBV9 to TRBJ1-1; 10 nucleotides agree with TRBD1. The CDR3 totals 16 residues. The germline V gene encodes CDR1 SGDLS and CDR2 YYNGEE. The trim removed 3 bases at V and 1 base at J, leaving 6 bases unmatched. The CDR3 protein is CASSAGTGASNTEAFF. The CDR3 DNA reads TGTGCCAGCAGCGCCGGGACAGGGGCGTCGAACACTGAAGCTTTCTTT.

This clone was seen only once. The chain uses TRBV29-1 and TRBJ1-1; 12 bases map to TRBD1. V lost 6 bases, J lost 11 bases, and 7 bases stayed unmatched. Germline CDR1 SQVTM, CDR2 ANQGSEA. The CDR3 has 12 amino acids. This CDR3 is CSVAAGQGAAFF. In DNA form, the CDR3 reads TGCAGCGTCGCGGCGGGACAGGGGGCGGCTTTCTTT. Complete variable domain (other parts from reference TRBV29-1 and TRBJ1-1): SAVISQKPSRDICQRGTSLTIQCQVDSQVTMMFWYRQQPGQSLTLIATANQGSEATYESGFVIDKFPISRPNLTFSTLTVSNMSPEDSSIYLCSVAAGQGAAFFGQGTRLTVV.

The V and J genes are TRBV5-1 and TRBJ2-7; perhaps TRBD1 as D (6 bases). V shed 4 bases and J shed 2 bases, with 13 bases lying between them. The CDR3 is 14 residues long. Germline loops: CDR1 SGHRS, CDR2 YFSETQ. CDR3 in amino acids: CASSPRGPTYEQYF. The CDR3 DNA follows: TGCGCCAGCAGCCCCAGGGGACCTACCTACGAGCAGTACTTC.

This chain connects TRBV6-5 to TRBJ2-1; 9 nucleotides match TRBD1. CDR1 and CDR2 from the germline V gene are MNHEY and SVGAGI. Trimming took 3 bases from V and 0 from J; bases not matched to a gene: 3. The CDR3 is 16 amino acids. CDR3 in amino acids: CASSYGTGSSYNEQFF. The CDR3, as DNA: TGTGCCAGCAGTTATGGGACAGGGAGCTCCTACAATGAGCAGTTCTTC.

The rearrangement links TRBV30 to TRBJ2-7, with TRBD1 as a possible D gene (6 bases). V lost 2 bases and J lost 1, with 27 bases in between. The CDR3 consists of 19 residues. Germline values: CDR1 GTSNPN, CDR2 SVGIG (reference sequence). CDR3 bases: TGTGCCTGGAGTCTTACTCCCGCCCAGACAGGCTTACCTTCCTACGAGCAGTACTTC. Its translation is CAWSLTPAQTGLPSYEQYF.

The gene calls are TRBV20-1 and TRBJ1-4, with TRBD1 as a possible D gene (6 bases). The germline gives CDR1 DFQATT, CDR2 SNEGSKA (reference sequence). This CDR3 has 13 amino acids. V lost 3 bases and J lost 8, with 13 bases in between. CDR3 sequence reads: CSASWGGREKLFF. The CDR3 DNA follows: TGCAGTGCTAGTTGGGGGGGCAGGGAAAAACTGTTTTTT.

J is TRBJ1-1 and V is TRBV2, with no clear D. The CDR3 loop spans 14 amino acids. Trimming removed 0 bases from V and 0 bases from J, with 5 bases in between. Germline CDR1 is SNHLY and CDR2 is FYNNEI. As DNA, the CDR3 is TGTGCCAGCAGTGAAGCGTCGGTGAACACTGAAGCTTTCTTT. It translates to CASSEASVNTEAFF.

This clone was detected once. V gene TRBV12-3 or TRBV12-4 combines with J gene TRBJ2-5, with unresolved D. V gave up 3 bases and J gave up 5 bases, with 10 bases separating them. This CDR3 is built from 13 residues. CDR3 region: CASSFATAETQYF. The CDR3 DNA follows: TGTGCCAGCAGTTTCGCCACTGCGGAGACCCAGTACTTC.

V gene TRBV5-1 combines with J gene TRBJ2-7; D is unclear. CDR1 is SGHRS and CDR2 is YFSETQ in the germline V gene. This CDR3 is 14 amino acids long. V dropped 1 base and J dropped 3 bases, with 11 bases sitting between them. CDR3 bases: TGCGCCAGCAGCTTGCCATGGCGGCACTACGAGCAGTACTTC. Its protein product is CASSLPWRHYEQYF.

The chain has TRBV18 and TRBJ2-5; a possible D gene is TRBD1 (6 bases). V lost 4 bases and J lost 2, with 11 bases in between. Germline V gives CDR1 KGHSH, CDR2 LQKENI. CDR3 length: 14 residues. This CDR3 is CASSRTVQQETQYF. The CDR3 DNA reads as TGTGCCAGCTCACGGACAGTACAACAAGAGACCCAGTACTTC.

The chain joins TRBV29-1 to TRBJ1-1, with 8 positions matching TRBD1. Trimming removed 7 bases from V and 2 bases from J; junction bases left unmatched: 6. The CDR3 is 13 residues long. Germline V gives CDR1 SQVTM, CDR2 ANQGSEA. CDR3 amino acids: CSAGTGGNTEAFF. CDR3 in DNA: TGCAGCGCTGGGACAGGCGGCAACACTGAAGCTTTCTTT.